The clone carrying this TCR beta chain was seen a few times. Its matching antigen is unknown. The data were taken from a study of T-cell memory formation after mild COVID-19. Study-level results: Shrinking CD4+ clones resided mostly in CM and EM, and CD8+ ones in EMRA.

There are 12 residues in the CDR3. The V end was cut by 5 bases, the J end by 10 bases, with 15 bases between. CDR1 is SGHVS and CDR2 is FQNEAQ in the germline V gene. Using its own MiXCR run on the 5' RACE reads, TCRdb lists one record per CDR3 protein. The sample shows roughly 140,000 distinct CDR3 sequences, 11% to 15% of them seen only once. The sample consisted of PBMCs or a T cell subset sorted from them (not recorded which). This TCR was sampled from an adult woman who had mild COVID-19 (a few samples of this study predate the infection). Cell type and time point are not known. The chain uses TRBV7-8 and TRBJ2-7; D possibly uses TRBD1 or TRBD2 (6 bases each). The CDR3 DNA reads TGTGCCAGCAGCCTCGGGGGCGACTACCAGTACTTC. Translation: CASSLGGDYQYF.